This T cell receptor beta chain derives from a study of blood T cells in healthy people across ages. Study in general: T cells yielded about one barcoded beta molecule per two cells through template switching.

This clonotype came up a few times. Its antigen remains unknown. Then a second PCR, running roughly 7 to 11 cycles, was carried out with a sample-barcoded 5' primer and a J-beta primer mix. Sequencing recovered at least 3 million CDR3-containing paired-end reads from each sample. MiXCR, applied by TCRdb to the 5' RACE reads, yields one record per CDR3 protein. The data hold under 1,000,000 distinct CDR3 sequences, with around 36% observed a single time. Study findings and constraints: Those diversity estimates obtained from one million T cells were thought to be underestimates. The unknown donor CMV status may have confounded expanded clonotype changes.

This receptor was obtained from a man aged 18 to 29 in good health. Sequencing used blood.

The CDR3 nucleotides read TGTGCCAGCAGCACACCCAGGGGGCGATTATCTCCAGATACGCAGTATTTT. This encodes CASSTPRGRLSPDTQYF. This chain uses TRBV7-9 with TRBJ2-3; 8 positions agree with TRBD1. CDR3 size: 17 residues. V lost 5 bases to trimming and J lost 4 bases; unmatched junction nucleotides: 14. CDR1 and CDR2 (germline): SEHNR, FQNEAQ (reference sequence).